This T cell receptor (beta chain) was profiled in a study of T cell repertoires in ileal Crohn's disease. Across the whole study: Operated complications were stricturing disease (61%) and penetrating disease (roughly 39%).

The CDR3 loop spans 14 amino acids. V was clipped by 7 bases and J by 1 base, with 13 bases between them. Germline CDR1 reads MNHEY; CDR2 reads SVGAGI. Per sample, roughly 0.45 micrograms of biopsy DNA were TCRB immunosequenced. Only in-frame clones appear in the TCRdb table, and some are missing; sequencing was by immunoSEQ multiplex PCR. The sample consists of roughly 15,000 clones, roughly 60% of them appearing once. V is TRBV6-5 and J is TRBJ1-1; a weak D match, TRBD1 (5 bases). Material for sequencing was ileal tissue. The receptor's source is an adult with Crohn's disease. In nucleotides, the CDR3 is TGTGCCAGCAACGACCGCGGGGGGAACACTGAAGCTTTCTTT. Translating it yields CASNDRGGNTEAFF.